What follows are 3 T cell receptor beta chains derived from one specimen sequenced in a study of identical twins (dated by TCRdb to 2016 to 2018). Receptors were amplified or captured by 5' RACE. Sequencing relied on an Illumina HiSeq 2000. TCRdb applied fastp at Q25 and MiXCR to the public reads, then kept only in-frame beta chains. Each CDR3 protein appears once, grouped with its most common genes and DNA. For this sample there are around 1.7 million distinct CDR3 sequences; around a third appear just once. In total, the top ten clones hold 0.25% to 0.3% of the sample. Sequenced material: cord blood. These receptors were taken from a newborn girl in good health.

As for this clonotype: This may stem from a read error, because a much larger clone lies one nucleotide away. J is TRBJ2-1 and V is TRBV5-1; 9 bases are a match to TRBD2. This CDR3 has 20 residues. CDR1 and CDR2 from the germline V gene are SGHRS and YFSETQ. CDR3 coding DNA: TGCGTCAGCAGCTTGGCGTTACTAGCGGGCGCTCTTAGCTCCTACAATGAGCAGTTCTTC. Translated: CVSSLALLAGALSSYNEQFF. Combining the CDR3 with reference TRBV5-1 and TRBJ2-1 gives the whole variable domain KAGVTQTPRYLIKTRGQQVTLSCSPISGHRSVSWYQQTPGQGLQFLFEYFSETQRNKGNFPGRFSGRQFSNSRSEMNVSTLELGDSALYLCVSSLALLAGALSSYNEQFFGPGTRLTVL.

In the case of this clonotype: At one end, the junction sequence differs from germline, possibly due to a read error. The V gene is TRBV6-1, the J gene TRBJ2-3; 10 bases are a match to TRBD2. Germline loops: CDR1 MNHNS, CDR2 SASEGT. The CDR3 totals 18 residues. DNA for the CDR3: TGTGCCAGCAGCCTGGGCACCTCTAGCGGGGGTAAGACAGATACGCGGTATTTT. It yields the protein CASSLGTSSGGKTDTRYF.

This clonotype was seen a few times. CDR3 sequence: CSAFRDRGKKDQPQHF. The CDR3 coding sequence is TGCAGTGCATTCCGGGACCGAGGAAAAAAAGATCAGCCCCAGCATTTT. The chain links TRBV20-1 to TRBJ1-5, with TRBD1 as a possible D gene (5 bases). The CDR3 covers 16 residues. Germline V gene sequence: CDR1 DFQATT, CDR2 SNEGSKA (reference sequence). V lost 6 bases and J lost 5, with 23 bases in between.